One and the same sample provided the 19 T cell receptor beta chains below, sequenced in a study of T cell responses to AZD1222 COVID-19 vaccine. Repertoires were generated with immunoSEQ multiplex PCR, while TCRdb's copy carries only in-frame clones and drops some. This table holds roughly 97,000 clones, around 86% found once. The sample consisted of peripheral blood, taken 28 days after the second dose of the MenACWY control vaccine. The receptors derive from an adult who received the MenACWY meningococcal vaccine as a control.

The V call is TRBV18, the J call TRBJ2-7; 9 positions match TRBD2. V lost 2 bases to trimming and J lost 3 bases; unmatched junction nucleotides: 8. The CDR3 runs 16 residues. Germline CDR1 reads KGHSH; CDR2 reads LQKENI. This CDR3 is CASSPAVSSGVYEQYF. CDR3 nucleotide sequence: TGTGCCAGCTCACCAGCTGTGTCTAGCGGGGTCTACGAGCAGTACTTC. Supplemented by reference TRBV18 and TRBJ2-7, the full variable domain reads NAGVMQNPRHLVRRRGQEARLRCSPMKGHSHVYWYRQLPEEGLKFMVYLQKENIIDESGMPKERFSAEFPKEGPSILRIQQVVRGDSAAYFCASSPAVSSGVYEQYFGPGTRLTVT.

The J gene is TRBJ1-2, the V gene TRBV28; 9 bases are shared with TRBD1. Germline V gene data show CDR1 as MDHEN and CDR2 as SYDVKM. This CDR3 has 15 residues. Unmatched junction bases numbered 9, after V lost 6 bases and J lost 4 bases. The chain's CDR3 is CASSQLRTGVYGYTF. For the CDR3, the DNA is TGTGCCAGCAGCCAACTTCGGACAGGGGTCTATGGCTACACCTTC.

The genes are TRBV27 and TRBJ1-2; D remains unclear. V was cut by 5 bases and J by 3 bases, with 16 bases left in between. Germline V lookup: CDR1 MNHEY, CDR2 SMNVEV (reference sequence). The CDR3 totals 15 residues. CDR3 coding DNA: TGTGCCAGCAGTCCCGTAACCCCGGTGGACTATGGCTACACCTTC. As protein: CASSPVTPVDYGYTF.

The rearrangement joins TRBV18 to TRBJ2-1; 8 positions agree with TRBD2. CDR1 is KGHSH and CDR2 is LQKENI in the germline V gene. The CDR3 sequence is 14 residues long. J was trimmed by 6 bases and V by 3 bases; bases with no gene match: 4. The CDR3 DNA reads TGTGCCAGCTCACCTTCCGGGGGGGGCAATGAGCAGTTCTTC. Translated, it gives CASSPSGGGNEQFF.

The chain links TRBV3-1 (or the pseudogene TRBV3-2) to TRBJ1-1; tentative D call: TRBD1 (5 bases). With 3 bases removed from V and 3 bases from J, the gap between germline ends came to 8 bases. The CDR3 consists of 13 residues. Germline CDR1 reads LGHDT; CDR2 reads YNNKEL (reference sequence). The CDR3 DNA is TGTGCCAGCAGCCAGGGGCGGGACACTGAAGCTTTCTTT. Protein: CASSQGRDTEAFF.

This clone was observed a single time. The chain carries TRBV7-2 and TRBJ2-7; unclear D gene. The germline CDR1 and CDR2 sequences are SGHTA and FQGNSA. V lost 1 base, J lost 3 bases, and 7 bases lay in between. The CDR3 runs to 13 residues. The CDR3 reads CASSLGYLYEQYF. The CDR3 nucleotides read TGTGCCAGCAGCTTAGGGTACCTCTACGAGCAGTACTTC.

V is TRBV7-3 and J is TRBJ1-5; 8 bases align to TRBD1. CDR1 SGHTA and CDR2 FQGTGA come from the germline V gene. V gave up 5 bases and J gave up 0 bases; unmatched junction bases: 15. The CDR3 has 19 residues. The DNA for the CDR3 is TGTGCCAGCAGCCCAGTAAGTTGGGGACAGGTCCATAGCAATCAGCCCCAGCATTTT. Translating it yields CASSPVSWGQVHSNQPQHF. Full variable domain (rest looked up from reference TRBV7-3 and TRBJ1-5): GAGVSQTPSNKVTEKGKYVELRCDPISGHTALYWYRQSLGQGPEFLIYFQGTGAADDSGLPNDRFFAVRPEGSVSTLKIQRTERGDSAVYLCASSPVSWGQVHSNQPQHFGDGTRLSIL.

The gene calls are TRBV12-3 or TRBV12-4 and TRBJ1-5; 10 nucleotides agree with TRBD1. The CDR3 is 13 residues long. Unmatched junction bases numbered 6, after V lost 9 bases and J lost 7 bases. The CDR3 protein is CASSGTGVQPQHF. The CDR3 DNA sequence: TGTGCCAGTTCCGGGACAGGGGTGCAGCCCCAGCATTTT.

V gene TRBV19 combines with J gene TRBJ1-5, with D unclear. The germline CDR1 and CDR2 sequences are LNHDA and SQIVND (reference sequence). Trimming took 1 base from V and 0 from J, leaving 13 bases between them. The CDR3 sequence is 17 residues long. The CDR3 DNA is TGTGCCAGTAGTATAGGGGCTGCCCCGTATAGCAATCAGCCCCAGCATTTT. As protein: CASSIGAAPYSNQPQHF. Full variable domain (remainder filled in from reference TRBV19 and TRBJ1-5): DGGITQSPKYLFRKEGQNVTLSCEQNLNHDAMYWYRQDPGQGLRLIYYSQIVNDFQKGDIAEGYSVSREKKESFPLTVTSAQKNPTAFYLCASSIGAAPYSNQPQHFGDGTRLSIL.

A single count supports this clone. The chain employs TRBV7-2 and TRBJ2-3; a weak D match, TRBD2 (6 bases). Deletions cut 1 base from V and 5 bases from J, with 19 bases between. This CDR3 is built from 17 residues. Germline loops: CDR1 SGHTA, CDR2 FQGNSA. This CDR3 reads CASSLVRPNSGQDTQYF. The CDR3 bases are TGTGCCAGCAGCTTAGTGCGGCCCAACAGCGGGCAAGATACGCAGTATTTT.

V gene TRBV6-6 combines with J gene TRBJ2-1; TRBD1 or TRBD2 may be the D gene (5 bases each). The germline V gene encodes CDR1 MNHNY and CDR2 SVGAGI (reference sequence). V was cut by 6 bases and J by 7 bases, with 10 bases left in between. The CDR3 length is 12 residues. CDR3 in DNA: TGTGCCAGCAGAATTGGGGGTAATGAGCAGTTCTTC. Protein product: CASRIGGNEQFF.

This clone appeared a few times. The chain uses TRBV28 and TRBJ1-2; 7 bases align to TRBD1. Germline V gene data show CDR1 as MDHEN and CDR2 as SYDVKM. The CDR3 totals 14 residues. The J segment lost 4 bases and the V segment lost 1 base, leaving 3 bases of the junction unmatched. Written as DNA, the CDR3 is TGTGCCAGCAGTTTATTTGGGACAGCCTATGGCTACACCTTC. The encoded protein is CASSLFGTAYGYTF.

V and J are TRBV4-1 and TRBJ1-3; tentatively, D is TRBD1 (6 bases). This CDR3 is 16 amino acids long. Per germline, CDR1 MGHRA and CDR2 YSYEKL. The V and J ends lost 0 bases and 3 bases respectively, with 12 bases between them. The CDR3 DNA follows: TGCGCCAGCAGCCAAGATGCAGGGGTAGGTGGAAACACCATATATTTT. Residues: CASSQDAGVGGNTIYF.

CDR3 region: CASSPTGSGANVLTF. CDR3 nucleotides: TGTGCCAGCAGTCCGACAGGGTCTGGGGCCAACGTCCTGACTTTC. The J gene is TRBJ2-6, the V gene TRBV28; 7 positions agree with TRBD1. Trimming took 5 bases from V and 1 from J; bases not matched to a gene: 2. CDR3 length equals 15 residues. Per germline, CDR1 MDHEN and CDR2 SYDVKM.

This chain uses TRBV19 with TRBJ1-3; 7 positions agree with TRBD1. The CDR3 extends over 15 amino acids. With 3 bases clipped from V and 0 bases from J, the junction kept 2 bases outside the gene matches. The germline V gene encodes CDR1 LNHDA and CDR2 SQIVND (reference sequence). CDR3 DNA sequence: TGTGCCAGTAGTATCAACAGGGGCTCTGGAAACACCATATATTTT. Translating it yields CASSINRGSGNTIYF. The entire variable domain, with the rest obtained from reference TRBV19 and TRBJ1-3, is as follows: DGGITQSPKYLFRKEGQNVTLSCEQNLNHDAMYWYRQDPGQGLRLIYYSQIVNDFQKGDIAEGYSVSREKKESFPLTVTSAQKNPTAFYLCASSINRGSGNTIYFGEGSWLTVV.

The V gene is TRBV7-8, the J gene TRBJ2-7, with a tentative D call TRBD1 (6 bases). The CDR3 runs 15 residues. CDR1 is SGHVS and CDR2 is FQNEAQ in the germline V gene. V shed 1 base and J shed 3 bases, with 13 bases lying between them. The CDR3 sequence is CASSLETGMGYEQYF. DNA for the CDR3: TGTGCCAGCAGCTTAGAAACAGGGATGGGCTACGAGCAGTACTTC.

DNA of the CDR3: TGTGCCAGCAGCTCAGGGCCGGGTGAAAAACTGTTTTTT. It specifies CASSSGPGEKLFF. V is TRBV3-1 (or the pseudogene TRBV3-2) and J is TRBJ1-4, with D tentatively TRBD1 (5 bases). The CDR3 covers 13 residues. Germline assignment: CDR1 LGHDT and CDR2 YNNKEL (reference sequence). Trimming took off 5 bases at V and 7 bases at J, with 11 bases between the two ends.

The rearrangement joins TRBV19 to TRBJ2-1; TRBD1 matches 7 bases. J lost 9 bases, V lost 4 bases, and 9 bases had no gene match. Germline-derived CDR1 and CDR2 are LNHDA and SQIVND (reference sequence). This CDR3 is built from 14 residues. CDR3 DNA sequence: TGTGCCAGTAGTACCCGGACAGGTTTGGGTGAGCAGTTCTTC. Translating gives CASSTRTGLGEQFF.

This chain joins TRBV5-6 and TRBJ1-5; 9 bases are a match to TRBD1. This CDR3 comprises 15 residues. Looked up from germline, CDR1 is SGHDT and CDR2 is YYEEEE. The V gene end was trimmed by 2 bases and the J gene end by 2 bases; junction bases not matched to a gene: 2. The chain's CDR3 is CASSFGDRGNQPQHF. The CDR3 DNA follows: TGTGCCAGCAGCTTCGGGGACAGGGGCAATCAGCCCCAGCATTTT.